This entry is about one T cell receptor beta chain. Its antigen is still unknown. This specimen comes from a study of T cell repertoires in cytomegalovirus infection. As for the study in general: Through public TCR beta signatures, both CMV infection and matching HLA type were indicated.

In TCRdb, the reads were re-called with MiXCR into one record per CDR3 protein. Found here are over 45,000 distinct CDR3 sequences, about 20% of them singletons; the top ten hold around nine tenths. Trimming cost V 4 bases and J 10 bases; bases outside gene matches: 9. Germline CDR1 is LNHDA and CDR2 is SQIVND (reference sequence). CDR3 length: 13 amino acids. The gene calls are TRBV19 and TRBJ1-2, with 7 bases that match TRBD1. The material was CD8+ T cells from cultured PBMCs, obtained from culture after CMV antigen stimulation. The sequence derives from a human donor in good health (CMV status not recorded). Some clones in this sample may be carry-over from other donors' samples. The DNA for the CDR3 is TGTGCCAGTAGTAGCCCCGACAGGGAGTACTACACCTTC. The encoded protein is CASSSPDREYYTF. Combining the CDR3 with reference TRBV19 and TRBJ1-2 gives the whole variable domain DGGITQSPKYLFRKEGQNVTLSCEQNLNHDAMYWYRQDPGQGLRLIYYSQIVNDFQKGDIAEGYSVSREKKESFPLTVTSAQKNPTAFYLCASSSPDREYYTFGSGTRLTVV.